The next 6 T cell receptor beta chains were all read from a single sample in a study of shared clonotypes between healthy human individuals. TCRdb's copy holds only in-frame clones and misses some; the assay was immunoSEQ multiplex PCR. The sample contains a few million clones, 85% to 95% of which appear only once. Material for sequencing was naive CD4+ T cells from PBMCs. Documented subset: CD45RA+ positively selected. These receptors were obtained from a man between 18 and 29 years old in good health. Some clones in this sample may be carry-over from other donors' samples.

With regard to this clone: Within the sample, other DNA sequences also encode this same CDR3. The chain recombines TRBV9 with TRBJ2-7; maybe TRBD2 (6 bases). The CDR3 runs 14 residues. The V gene lost 1 base and the J gene lost 3 bases, with 11 bases spanning the gap. CDR1 and CDR2 (germline): SGDLS, YYNGEE. CDR3 sequence reads: CASSVMAGSYEQYF. CDR3 coding DNA: TGTGCCAGCAGCGTAATGGCGGGAAGCTACGAGCAGTACTTC.

The gene calls are TRBV4-1 and TRBJ2-2; D not resolved. The CDR3 consists of 15 residues. The V gene's germline CDR1 is MGHRA and CDR2 YSYEKL. Deletions cut 1 base from V and 5 bases from J, with 11 bases between. The CDR3 loop is CASSQVLAPTGELFF. The CDR3 region has the DNA TGCGCCAGCAGCCAAGTGCTCGCCCCTACCGGGGAGCTGTTTTTT.

The chain joins TRBV5-1 to TRBJ1-1, with D possibly matching TRBD1 (5 bases). Trimming removed 6 bases from V and 4 bases from J, with 16 bases in between. The CDR3 is 14 amino acids. The germline gives CDR1 SGHRS, CDR2 YFSETQ. The CDR3 DNA reads TGCGCCAGCACCCTCTCGGGGGACGGCACTGAAGCTTTCTTT. This codes for CASTLSGDGTEAFF.

The genes are TRBV7-6 and TRBJ2-1; D may be TRBD2 (6 bases). In germline, CDR1 is SGHVS, CDR2 FNYEAQ. Deletions cut 0 bases from V and 3 bases from J, with 12 bases between. The CDR3 has 16 residues. The CDR3 spells CASSLAGGTIYNEQFF. The CDR3 nucleotides read TGTGCCAGCAGCTTAGCGGGCGGGACGATCTACAATGAGCAGTTCTTC.

The table lists this clone with a few counts. Other nucleotide sequences in the sample specify the same CDR3. V is TRBV28 and J is TRBJ1-5; no clear D. Between the trimmed V and J ends, which lost 0 bases and 7 bases, there was a span of 4 bases. The CDR3 has 12 amino acids. The germline CDR1 and CDR2 sequences are MDHEN and SYDVKM. The CDR3 DNA reads as TGTGCCAGCAGTTTATGGGGGCAGCCCCAGCATTTT. It codes for CASSLWGQPQHF.

V and J are TRBV6-1 and TRBJ2-7; unclear D gene. Germline-derived CDR1 and CDR2 are MNHNS and SASEGT. Trimming stripped 1 base from V and 2 bases from J, with 12 bases between. The CDR3 runs 15 residues. Here the CDR3 DNA reads TGTGCCAGCAGTGAAGGGTTGGGCAGAGCCTACGAGCAGTACTTC. This translates into CASSEGLGRAYEQYF.